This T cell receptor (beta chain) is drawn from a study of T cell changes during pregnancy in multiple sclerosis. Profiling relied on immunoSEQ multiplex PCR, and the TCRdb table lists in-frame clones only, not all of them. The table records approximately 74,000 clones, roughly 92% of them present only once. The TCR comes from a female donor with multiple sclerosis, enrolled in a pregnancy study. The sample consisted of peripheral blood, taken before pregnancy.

CDR3 sequence: CAISERGSGNTIYF. CDR3 bases: TGTGCCATCAGTGAGAGGGGGTCTGGAAACACCATATATTTT. The V and J genes are TRBV10-3 and TRBJ1-3, with D possibly being TRBD1 (6 bases). The germline gives CDR1 ENHRY, CDR2 SYGVKD. The CDR3 totals 14 residues. V dropped 2 bases and J dropped 1 base, with 6 bases sitting between them.